Here is one TCR beta chain with its context. What it recognizes is unknown. The data belong to a study of cytomegalovirus exposure and HLA in healthy donors. Broader study findings: On later analysis, the bulk of CMV-associated TCR beta chains appeared to be HLA-restricted. A later analysis showed HLA-associated TCR beta chains outstripping equally common others in clonal expansion. Later on, an analysis tied 15,000 to 20,000 TCR beta sequences to HLA alleles at 0.05 false discovery rate.

With 60 Vbeta and 13 Jbeta primers, the PCR was carried out. Repertoires were generated with immunoSEQ multiplex PCR, while TCRdb's copy carries only in-frame clones and drops some. The sample holds more than 95,000 clones, about four fifths seen once. This CDR3 is 13 amino acids long. V shed 1 base and J shed 7 bases, with 11 bases lying between them. CDR1 is LGHNA, CDR2 YNFKEQ, per germline. Material: PBMCs. The sequence was collected from a woman in her 70s in good health and CMV-seropositive. The chain uses TRBV4-2 and TRBJ2-7; maybe TRBD2 (6 bases). CDR3 coding DNA: TGTGCCAGCAGCCAAGGGGGAGGATATGAGCAGTACTTC. Translation gives CASSQGGGYEQYF.